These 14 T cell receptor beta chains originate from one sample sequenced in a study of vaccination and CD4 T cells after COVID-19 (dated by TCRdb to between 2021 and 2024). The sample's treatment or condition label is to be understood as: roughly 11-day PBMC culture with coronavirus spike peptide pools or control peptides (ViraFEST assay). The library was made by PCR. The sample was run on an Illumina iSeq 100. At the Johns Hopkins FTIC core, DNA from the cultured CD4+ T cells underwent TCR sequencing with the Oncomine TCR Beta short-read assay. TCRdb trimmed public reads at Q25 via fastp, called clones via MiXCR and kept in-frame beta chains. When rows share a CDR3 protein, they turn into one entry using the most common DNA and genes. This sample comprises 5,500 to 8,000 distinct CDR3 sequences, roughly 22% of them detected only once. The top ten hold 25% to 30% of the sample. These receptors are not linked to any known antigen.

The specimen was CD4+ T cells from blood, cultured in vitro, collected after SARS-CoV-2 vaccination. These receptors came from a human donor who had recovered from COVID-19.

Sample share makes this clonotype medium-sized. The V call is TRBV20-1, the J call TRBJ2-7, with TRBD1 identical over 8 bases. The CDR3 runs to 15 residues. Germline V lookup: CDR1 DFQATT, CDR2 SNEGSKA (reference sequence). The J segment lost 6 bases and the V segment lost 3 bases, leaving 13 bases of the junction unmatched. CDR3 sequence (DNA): TGCAGTGCTAGTTCAATGGACAGGGTCGCTTCCGAGCAGTACTTC. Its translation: CSASSMDRVASEQYF.

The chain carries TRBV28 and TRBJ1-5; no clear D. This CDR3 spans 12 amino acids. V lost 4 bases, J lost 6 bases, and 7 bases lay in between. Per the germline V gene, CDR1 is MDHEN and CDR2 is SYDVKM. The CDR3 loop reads CASSSPGQPQHF. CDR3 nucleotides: TGTGCCAGCAGTTCACCCGGTCAGCCCCAGCATTTT.

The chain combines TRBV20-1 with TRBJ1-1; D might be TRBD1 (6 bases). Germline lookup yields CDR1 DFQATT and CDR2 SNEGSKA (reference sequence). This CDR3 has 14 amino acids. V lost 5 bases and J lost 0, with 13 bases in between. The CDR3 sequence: CSAAKQGLNTEAFF. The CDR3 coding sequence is TGCAGTGCTGCGAAACAGGGTCTGAACACTGAAGCTTTCTTT.

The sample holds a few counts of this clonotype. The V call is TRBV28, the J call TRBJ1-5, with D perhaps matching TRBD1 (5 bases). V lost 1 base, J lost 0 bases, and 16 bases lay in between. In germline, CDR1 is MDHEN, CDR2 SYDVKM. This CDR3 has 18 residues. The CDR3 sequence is CASSLYRAGGDSNQPQHF. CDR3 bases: TGTGCCAGCAGTTTATACCGCGCAGGAGGGGATAGCAATCAGCCCCAGCATTTT.

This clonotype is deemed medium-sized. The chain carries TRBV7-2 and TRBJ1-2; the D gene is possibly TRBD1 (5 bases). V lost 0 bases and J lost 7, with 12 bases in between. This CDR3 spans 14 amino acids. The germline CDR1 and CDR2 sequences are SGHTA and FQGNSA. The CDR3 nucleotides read TGTGCCAGCAGCTTAGCGTCAGGGAGGGGTGGCTACACCTTC. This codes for CASSLASGRGGYTF. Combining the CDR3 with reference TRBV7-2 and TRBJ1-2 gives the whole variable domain GAGVSQSPSNKVTEKGKDVELRCDPISGHTALYWYRQSLGQGLEFLIYFQGNSAPDKSGLPSDRFSAERTGGSVSTLTIQRTQQEDSAVYLCASSLASGRGGYTFGSGTRLTVV.

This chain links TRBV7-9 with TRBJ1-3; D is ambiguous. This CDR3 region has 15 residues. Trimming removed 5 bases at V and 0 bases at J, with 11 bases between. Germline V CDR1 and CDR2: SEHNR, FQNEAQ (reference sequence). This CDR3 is CASSLTDISGNTIYF. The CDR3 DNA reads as TGTGCCAGCAGCCTAACCGACATCTCTGGAAACACCATATATTTT.

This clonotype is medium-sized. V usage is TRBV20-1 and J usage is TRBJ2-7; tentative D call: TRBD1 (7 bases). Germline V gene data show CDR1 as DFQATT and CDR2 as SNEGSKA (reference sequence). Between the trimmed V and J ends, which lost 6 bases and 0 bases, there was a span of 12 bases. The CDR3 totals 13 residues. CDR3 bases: TGCAGTGCGTCAGGGGGGAGCTCCTACGAGCAGTACTTC. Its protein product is CSASGGSSYEQYF.

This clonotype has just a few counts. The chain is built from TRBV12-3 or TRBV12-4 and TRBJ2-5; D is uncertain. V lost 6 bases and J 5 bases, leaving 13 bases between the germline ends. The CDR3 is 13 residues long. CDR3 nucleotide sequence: TGTGCCAGCAGCCGAACTCCGAGCGAGACCCAGTACTTC. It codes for CASSRTPSETQYF.

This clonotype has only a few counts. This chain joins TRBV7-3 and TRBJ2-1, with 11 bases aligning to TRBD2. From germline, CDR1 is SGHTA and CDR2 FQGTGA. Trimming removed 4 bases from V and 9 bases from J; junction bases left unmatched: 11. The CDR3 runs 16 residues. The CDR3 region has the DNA TGTGCCAGCAGCTCGTTTGATAGCGGGGGGGCCGCTGAGCAGTTCTTC. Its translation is CASSSFDSGGAAEQFF.

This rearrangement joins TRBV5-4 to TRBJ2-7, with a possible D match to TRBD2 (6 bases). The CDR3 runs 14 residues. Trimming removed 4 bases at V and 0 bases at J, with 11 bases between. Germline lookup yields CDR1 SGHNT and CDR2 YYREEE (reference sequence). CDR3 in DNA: TGTGCCAGCAGCAGGGACTTAAGCTCCTACGAGCAGTACTTC. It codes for CASSRDLSSYEQYF.

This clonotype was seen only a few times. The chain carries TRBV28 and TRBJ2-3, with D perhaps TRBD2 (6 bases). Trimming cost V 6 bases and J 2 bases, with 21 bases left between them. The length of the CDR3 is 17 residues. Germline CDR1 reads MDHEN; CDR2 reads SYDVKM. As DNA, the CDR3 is TGTGCCAGCAGGCAACGCGGGACGGCCGGTGACACAGATACGCAGTATTTT. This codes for CASRQRGTAGDTDTQYF.

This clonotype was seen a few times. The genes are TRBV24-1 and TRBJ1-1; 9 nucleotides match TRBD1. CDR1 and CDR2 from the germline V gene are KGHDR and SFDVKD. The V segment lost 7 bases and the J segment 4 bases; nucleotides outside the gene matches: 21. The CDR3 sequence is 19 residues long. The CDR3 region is CATRTLREGQGLRGTEAFF. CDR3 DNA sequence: TGTGCCACCAGGACCTTGAGGGAGGGACAGGGTCTACGCGGCACTGAAGCTTTCTTT.

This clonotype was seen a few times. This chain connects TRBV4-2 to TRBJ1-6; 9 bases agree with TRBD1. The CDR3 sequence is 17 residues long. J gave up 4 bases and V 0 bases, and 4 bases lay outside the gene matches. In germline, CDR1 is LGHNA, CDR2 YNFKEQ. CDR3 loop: CASSQDGTGLYNSPLHF. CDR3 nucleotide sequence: TGTGCCAGCAGCCAAGACGGGACAGGGTTGTATAATTCACCCCTCCACTTT.

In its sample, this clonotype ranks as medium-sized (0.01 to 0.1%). The CDR3 DNA sequence: TGTGCCAGTAGGGGGGGGCCCACAGATACGCAGTATTTT. This sequence encodes CASRGGPTDTQYF. The gene calls are TRBV19 and TRBJ2-3; D might be TRBD2 (7 bases). The CDR3 has 13 amino acids. The V gene's germline CDR1 is LNHDA and CDR2 SQIVND (reference sequence). The ends were cut back, 6 bases at V and 2 bases at J, with 9 bases in the middle. The full variable domain, with the rest looked up from reference TRBV19 and TRBJ2-3, is DGGITQSPKYLFRKEGQNVTLSCEQNLNHDAMYWYRQDPGQGLRLIYYSQIVNDFQKGDIAEGYSVSREKKESFPLTVTSAQKNPTAFYLCASRGGPTDTQYFGPGTRLTVL.